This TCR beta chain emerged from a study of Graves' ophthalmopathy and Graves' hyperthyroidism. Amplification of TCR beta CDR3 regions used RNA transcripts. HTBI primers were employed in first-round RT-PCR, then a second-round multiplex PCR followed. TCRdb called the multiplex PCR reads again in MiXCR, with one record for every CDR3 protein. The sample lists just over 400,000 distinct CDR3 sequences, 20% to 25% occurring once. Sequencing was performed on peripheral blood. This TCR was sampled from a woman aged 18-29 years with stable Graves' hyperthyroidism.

The CDR3 region is CATSGTYGEAFF. The CDR3 nucleotides read TGTGCCACCAGTGGGACATATGGTGAAGCTTTCTTT. The V gene is TRBV24-1, the J gene TRBJ1-1, with D tentatively TRBD1 (5 bases). CDR3 size: 12 residues. Germline CDR1 is KGHDR and CDR2 is SFDVKD. The V end lost 5 bases, the J end lost 7 bases, and 10 bases lay between the germline ends.